This TCR beta chain was observed in a study of CD8+CD57+ T cells in acquired aplastic anemia (dated by TCRdb to the late 2010s). Study-level background: A mean of 3.2 ug of DNA, ranging from roughly 0.18 to 30 ug, was extracted from sorted CD4+ and CD8+ cells. An average of approximately 10 million reads for CD4+ cells and approximately 11 million reads for CD8+ cells was obtained from healthy donor samples. Points the paper makes about the study in general: Patients and healthy controls showed no significant difference in CD8+ Simpson's diversity (P=0.060). Although some 28 CD8+ CDR3 sequences were shared by patients and controls, these sequences appeared highly expressed in patients and within the immunodominant clones of patients.

In the study, sorted CD4+ and CD8+ blood T cells from patients with severe aplastic anemia and from healthy subjects underwent deep sequencing of TCR repertoires. Ficoll-Paque density gradient centrifugation was used to isolate peripheral blood mononuclear cells. CD4+ and CD8+ T cells were sorted by FACS or magnetic beads before DNA extraction. Turning to this clonotype: Its antigen remains unidentified. No much larger clonotype is one base removed from it; base qualities were not supplied.

The CDR3 starts with the cysteine, ends with the phenylalanine, and has 12 residues. The DNA shown is the 36-base CDR3, in frame from base 1. V and J lose 3 bases and 2 bases, and a span of 8 bases separates them. The germline V gene encodes CDR1 DFQATT and CDR2 SNEGSKA (reference sequence). Profiling of TCR beta VDJ combinations and CDR3 sequences used genomic DNA as the template. TCR repertoire sequencing was run on an Illumina HiSeq 2000. In the authors' own workflow: Repertoires were assessed using TRBV/TRBJ rearrangement plots, CDR3 size and DJ length profiles, and Simpson's diversity index. The most abundant DNA sequence in the deep sequencing data was defined as the immunodominant clone. CDR3 amino acid sequences were checked for sharing across subjects and were also compared against the VDJdb database and published repertoires. Clones were called with MiXCR by TCRdb after fastp trimmed the public reads at Q25, and only in-frame beta chains were retained. Entries are consolidated by CDR3 protein sequence, retaining the most common genes and DNA. TCRdb's processing, not the authors' own work, is the source of the V and J calls. The sample table records 150,000 or so distinct CDR3 sequences; about three fifths of these occur just once. Around 45% of the sample rests with the top ten.

Recombination joined TRBV20-1 with TRBJ2-7; a confident D gene designation cannot be given. The receptor's source is a human donor in good health. The material sequenced was sorted CD4+, CD8+, or CD8+CD57+ T cells (not recorded which) from PBMCs. The encoded CDR3 is CSASGRTYEQYF. The base sequence is TGCAGTGCTAGTGGCAGGACCTACGAGCAGTACTTC.